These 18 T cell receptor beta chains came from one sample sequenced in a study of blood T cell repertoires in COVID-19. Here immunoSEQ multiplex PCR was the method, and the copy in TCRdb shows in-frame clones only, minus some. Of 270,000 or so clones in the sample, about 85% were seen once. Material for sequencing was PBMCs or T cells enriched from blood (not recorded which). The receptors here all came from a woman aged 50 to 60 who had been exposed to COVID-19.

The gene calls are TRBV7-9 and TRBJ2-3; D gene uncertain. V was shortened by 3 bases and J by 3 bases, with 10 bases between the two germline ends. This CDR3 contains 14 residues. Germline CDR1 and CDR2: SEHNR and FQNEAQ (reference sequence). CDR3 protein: CASSLNIQTDTQYF. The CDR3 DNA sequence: TGTGCCAGCAGCTTGAACATACAGACAGATACGCAGTATTTT. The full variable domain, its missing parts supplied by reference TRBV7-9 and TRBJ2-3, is DTGVSQNPRHKITKRGQNVTFRCDPISEHNRLYWYRQTLGQGPEFLTYFQNEAQLEKSRLLSDRFSAERPKGSFSTLEIQRTEQGDSAMYLCASSLNIQTDTQYFGPGTRLTVL.

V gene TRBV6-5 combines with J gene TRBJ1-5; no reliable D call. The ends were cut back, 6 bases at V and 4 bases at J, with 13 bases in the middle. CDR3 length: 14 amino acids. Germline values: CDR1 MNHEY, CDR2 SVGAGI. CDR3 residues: CASRTSGRNQPQHF. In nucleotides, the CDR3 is TGTGCCAGCAGGACGAGTGGGCGAAATCAGCCCCAGCATTTT.

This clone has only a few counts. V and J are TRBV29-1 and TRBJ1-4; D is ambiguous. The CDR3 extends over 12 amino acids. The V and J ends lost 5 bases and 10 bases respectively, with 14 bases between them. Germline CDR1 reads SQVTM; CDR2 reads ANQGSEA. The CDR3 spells CSVSFTEPKLFF. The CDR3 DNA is TGCAGCGTTTCCTTCACGGAGCCAAAACTGTTTTTT.

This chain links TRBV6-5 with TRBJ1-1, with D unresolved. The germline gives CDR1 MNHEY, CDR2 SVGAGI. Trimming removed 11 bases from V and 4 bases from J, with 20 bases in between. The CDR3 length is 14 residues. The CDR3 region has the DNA TGTGCCGGGGAGGAGACGGGCGCTGCCACTGAAGCTTTCTTT. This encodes CAGEETGAATEAFF.

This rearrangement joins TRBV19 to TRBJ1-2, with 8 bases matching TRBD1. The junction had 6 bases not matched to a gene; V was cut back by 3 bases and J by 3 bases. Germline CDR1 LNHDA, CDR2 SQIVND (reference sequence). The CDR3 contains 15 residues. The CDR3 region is CASSIYRGYDYGYTF. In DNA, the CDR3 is TGTGCCAGTAGTATCTACAGGGGGTATGACTATGGCTACACCTTC. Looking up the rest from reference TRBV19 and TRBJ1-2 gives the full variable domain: DGGITQSPKYLFRKEGQNVTLSCEQNLNHDAMYWYRQDPGQGLRLIYYSQIVNDFQKGDIAEGYSVSREKKESFPLTVTSAQKNPTAFYLCASSIYRGYDYGYTFGSGTRLTVV.

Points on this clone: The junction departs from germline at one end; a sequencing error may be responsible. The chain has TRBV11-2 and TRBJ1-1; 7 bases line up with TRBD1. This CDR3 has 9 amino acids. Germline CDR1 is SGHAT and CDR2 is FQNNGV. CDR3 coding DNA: TGTGCCAGCAGCGGACAGGCTAGATTT. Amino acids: CASSGQARF.

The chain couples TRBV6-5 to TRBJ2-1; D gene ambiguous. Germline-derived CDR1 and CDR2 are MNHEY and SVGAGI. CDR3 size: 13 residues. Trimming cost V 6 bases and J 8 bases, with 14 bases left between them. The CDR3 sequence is CASSHLGEDEQFF. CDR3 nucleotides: TGTGCCAGCAGCCACCTAGGAGAAGATGAGCAGTTCTTC.

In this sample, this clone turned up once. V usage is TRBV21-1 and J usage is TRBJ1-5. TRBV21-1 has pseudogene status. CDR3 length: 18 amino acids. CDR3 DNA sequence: TGTGCCAGCAGCACCCCCCATGGGAGGGGGGCACCCCTTCGAGCCCAGCATTTT. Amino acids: CASSTPHGRGAPLRAQHF.

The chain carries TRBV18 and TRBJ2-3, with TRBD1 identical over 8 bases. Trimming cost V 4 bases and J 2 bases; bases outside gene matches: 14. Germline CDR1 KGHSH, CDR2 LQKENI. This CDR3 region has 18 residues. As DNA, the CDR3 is TGTGCCAGCTCACTAACAGGGGACAGGCCGACATCCACAGATACGCAGTATTTT. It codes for CASSLTGDRPTSTDTQYF.

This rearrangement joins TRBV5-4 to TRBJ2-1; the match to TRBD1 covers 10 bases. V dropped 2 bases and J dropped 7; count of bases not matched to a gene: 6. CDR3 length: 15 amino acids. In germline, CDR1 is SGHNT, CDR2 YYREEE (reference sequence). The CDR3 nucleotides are TGTGCCAGCAGCTTTAGGACAGGGGGGGGGAATGAGCAGTTCTTC. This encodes CASSFRTGGGNEQFF.

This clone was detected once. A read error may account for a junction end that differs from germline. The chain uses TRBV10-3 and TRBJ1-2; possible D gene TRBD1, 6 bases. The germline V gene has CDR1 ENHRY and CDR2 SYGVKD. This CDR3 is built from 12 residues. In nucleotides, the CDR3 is TGTGCCATCAGTGAGACTTCCGGGACATATTACTTC. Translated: CAISETSGTYYF.

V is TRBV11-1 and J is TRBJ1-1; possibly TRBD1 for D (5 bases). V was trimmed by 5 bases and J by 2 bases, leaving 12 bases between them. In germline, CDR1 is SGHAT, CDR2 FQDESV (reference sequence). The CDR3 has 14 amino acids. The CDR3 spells CASSRPGGNTEAFF. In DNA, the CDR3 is TGTGCCAGCAGCCGCCCCGGGGGAAACACTGAAGCTTTCTTT.

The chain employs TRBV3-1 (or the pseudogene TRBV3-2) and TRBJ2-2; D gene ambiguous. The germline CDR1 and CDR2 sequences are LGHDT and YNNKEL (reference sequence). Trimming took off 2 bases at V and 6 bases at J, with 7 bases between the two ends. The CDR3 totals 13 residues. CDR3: CASSQLFSGELFF. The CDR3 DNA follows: TGTGCCAGCAGCCAACTTTTCTCCGGGGAGCTGTTTTTT.

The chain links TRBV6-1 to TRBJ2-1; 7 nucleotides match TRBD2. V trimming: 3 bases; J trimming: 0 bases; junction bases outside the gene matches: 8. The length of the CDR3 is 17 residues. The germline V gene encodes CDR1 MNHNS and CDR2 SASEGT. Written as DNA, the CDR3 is TGTGCCAGCAGTGATTGGGGGGGATTAAGCTCCTACAATGAGCAGTTCTTC. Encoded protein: CASSDWGGLSSYNEQFF.

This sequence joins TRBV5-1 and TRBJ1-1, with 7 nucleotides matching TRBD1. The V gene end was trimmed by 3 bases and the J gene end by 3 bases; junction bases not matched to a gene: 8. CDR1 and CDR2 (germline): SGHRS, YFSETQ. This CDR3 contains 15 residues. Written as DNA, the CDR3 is TGCGCCAGCAGCTCCCGACAGGGATGGGACACTGAAGCTTTCTTT. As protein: CASSSRQGWDTEAFF.

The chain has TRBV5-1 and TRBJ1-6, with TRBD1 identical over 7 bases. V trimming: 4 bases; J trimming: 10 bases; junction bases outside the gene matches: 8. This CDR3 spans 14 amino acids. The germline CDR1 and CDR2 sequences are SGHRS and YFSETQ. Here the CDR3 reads CASSADRVKSPLHF. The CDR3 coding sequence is TGCGCCAGCAGCGCCGACAGGGTAAAGTCACCCCTCCACTTT.

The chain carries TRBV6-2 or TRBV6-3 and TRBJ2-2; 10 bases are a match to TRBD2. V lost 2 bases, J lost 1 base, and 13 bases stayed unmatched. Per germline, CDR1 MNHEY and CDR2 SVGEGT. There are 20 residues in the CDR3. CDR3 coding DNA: TGTGCCAGCAGTTACCGGGGCCTTACTAGCGGGGCCATGAACACCGGGGAGCTGTTTTTT. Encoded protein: CASSYRGLTSGAMNTGELFF.

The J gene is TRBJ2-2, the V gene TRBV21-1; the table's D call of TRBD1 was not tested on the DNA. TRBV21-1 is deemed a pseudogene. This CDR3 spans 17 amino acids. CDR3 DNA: TGTGCCAGCAGCAAATTAGGGGTCCTTACGAACACCGGGGAGCTGTTTTTT. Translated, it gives CASSKLGVLTNTGELFF.